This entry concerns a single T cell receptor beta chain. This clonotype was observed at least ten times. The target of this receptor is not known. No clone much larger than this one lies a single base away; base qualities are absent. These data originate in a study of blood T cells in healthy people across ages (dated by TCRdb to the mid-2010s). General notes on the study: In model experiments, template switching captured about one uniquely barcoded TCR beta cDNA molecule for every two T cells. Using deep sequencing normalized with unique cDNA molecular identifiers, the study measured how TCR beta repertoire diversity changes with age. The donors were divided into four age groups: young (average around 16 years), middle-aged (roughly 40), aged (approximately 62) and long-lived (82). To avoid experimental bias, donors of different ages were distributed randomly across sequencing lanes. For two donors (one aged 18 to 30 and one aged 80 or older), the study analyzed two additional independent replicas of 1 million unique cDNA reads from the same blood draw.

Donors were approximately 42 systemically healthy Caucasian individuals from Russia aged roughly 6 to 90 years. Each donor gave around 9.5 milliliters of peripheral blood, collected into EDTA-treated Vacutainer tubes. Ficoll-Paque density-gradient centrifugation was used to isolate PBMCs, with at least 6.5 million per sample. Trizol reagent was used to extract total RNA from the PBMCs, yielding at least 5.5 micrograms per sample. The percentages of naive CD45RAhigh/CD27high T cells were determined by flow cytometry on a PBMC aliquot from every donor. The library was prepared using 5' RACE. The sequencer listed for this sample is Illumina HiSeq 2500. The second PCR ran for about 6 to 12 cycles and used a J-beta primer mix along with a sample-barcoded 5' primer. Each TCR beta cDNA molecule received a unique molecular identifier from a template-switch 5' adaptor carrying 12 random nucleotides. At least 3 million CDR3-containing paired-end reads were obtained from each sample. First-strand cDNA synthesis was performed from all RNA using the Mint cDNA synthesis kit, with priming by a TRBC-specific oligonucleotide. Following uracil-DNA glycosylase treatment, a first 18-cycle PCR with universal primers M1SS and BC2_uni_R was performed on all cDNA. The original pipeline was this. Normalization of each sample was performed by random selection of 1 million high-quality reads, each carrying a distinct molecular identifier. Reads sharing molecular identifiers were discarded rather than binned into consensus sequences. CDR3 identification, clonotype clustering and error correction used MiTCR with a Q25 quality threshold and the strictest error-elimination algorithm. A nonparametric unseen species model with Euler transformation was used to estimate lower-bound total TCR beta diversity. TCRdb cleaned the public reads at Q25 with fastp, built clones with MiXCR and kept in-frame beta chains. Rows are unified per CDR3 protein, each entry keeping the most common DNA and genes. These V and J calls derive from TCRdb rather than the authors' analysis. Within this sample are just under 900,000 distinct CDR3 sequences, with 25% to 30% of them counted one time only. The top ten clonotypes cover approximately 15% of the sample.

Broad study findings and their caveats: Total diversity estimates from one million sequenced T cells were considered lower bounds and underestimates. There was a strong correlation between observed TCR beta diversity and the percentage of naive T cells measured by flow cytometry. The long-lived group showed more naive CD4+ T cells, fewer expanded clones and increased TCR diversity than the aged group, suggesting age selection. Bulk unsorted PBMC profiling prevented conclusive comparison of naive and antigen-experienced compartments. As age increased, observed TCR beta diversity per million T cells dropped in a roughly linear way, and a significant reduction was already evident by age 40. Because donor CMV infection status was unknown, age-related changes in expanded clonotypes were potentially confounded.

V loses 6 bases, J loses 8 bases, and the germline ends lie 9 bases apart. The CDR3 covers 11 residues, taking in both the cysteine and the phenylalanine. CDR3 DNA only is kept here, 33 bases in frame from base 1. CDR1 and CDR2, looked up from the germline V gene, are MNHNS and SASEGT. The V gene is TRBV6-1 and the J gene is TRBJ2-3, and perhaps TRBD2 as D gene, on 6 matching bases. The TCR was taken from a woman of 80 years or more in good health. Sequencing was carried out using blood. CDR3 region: CASSGGGTQYF. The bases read TGTGCCAGCAGCGGGGGAGGTACGCAGTATTTT.